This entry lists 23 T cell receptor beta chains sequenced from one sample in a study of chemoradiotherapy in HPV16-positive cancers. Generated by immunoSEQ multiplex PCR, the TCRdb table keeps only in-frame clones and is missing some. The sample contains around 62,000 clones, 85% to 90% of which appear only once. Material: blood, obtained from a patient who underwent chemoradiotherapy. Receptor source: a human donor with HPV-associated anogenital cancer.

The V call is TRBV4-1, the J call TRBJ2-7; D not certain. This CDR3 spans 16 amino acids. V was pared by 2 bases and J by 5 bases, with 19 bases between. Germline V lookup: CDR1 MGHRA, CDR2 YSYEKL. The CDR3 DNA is TGCGCCAGCAGCCAACAATGGGGATTCTCCGGAGACGAGCAGTACTTC. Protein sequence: CASSQQWGFSGDEQYF.

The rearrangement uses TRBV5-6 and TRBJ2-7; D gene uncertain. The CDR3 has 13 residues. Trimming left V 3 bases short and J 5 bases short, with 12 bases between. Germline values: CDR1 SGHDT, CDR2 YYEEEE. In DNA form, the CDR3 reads TGTGCCAGCAGCTCCGGCCCCTTTAACGAGCAGTACTTC. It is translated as CASSSGPFNEQYF. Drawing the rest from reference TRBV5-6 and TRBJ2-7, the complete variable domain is DAGVTQSPTHLIKTRGQQVTLRCSPKSGHDTVSWYQQALGQGPQFIFQYYEEEERQRGNFPDRFSGHQFPNYSSELNVNALLLGDSALYLCASSSGPFNEQYFGPGTRLTVT.

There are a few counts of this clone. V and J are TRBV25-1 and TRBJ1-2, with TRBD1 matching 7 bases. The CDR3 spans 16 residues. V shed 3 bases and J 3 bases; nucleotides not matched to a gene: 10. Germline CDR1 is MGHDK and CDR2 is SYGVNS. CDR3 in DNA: TGTGCCAGCAGTGAGACTCTGCTAGGGACAGACTATGGCTACACCTTC. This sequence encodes CASSETLLGTDYGYTF.

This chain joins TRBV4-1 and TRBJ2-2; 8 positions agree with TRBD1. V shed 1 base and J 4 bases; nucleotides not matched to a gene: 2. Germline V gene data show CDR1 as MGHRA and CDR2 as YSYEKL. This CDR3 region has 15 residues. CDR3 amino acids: CASSQGQGSTGELFF. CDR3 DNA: TGCGCCAGCAGCCAAGGACAGGGGAGCACCGGGGAGCTGTTTTTT.

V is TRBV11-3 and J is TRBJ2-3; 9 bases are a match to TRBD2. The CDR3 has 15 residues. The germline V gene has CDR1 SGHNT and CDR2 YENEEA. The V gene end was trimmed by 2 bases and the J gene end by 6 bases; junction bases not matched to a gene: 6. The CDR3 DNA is TGTGCCAGCAGCTTACGTGGCGGGAGGGGCGATACGCAGTATTTT. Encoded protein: CASSLRGGRGDTQYF.

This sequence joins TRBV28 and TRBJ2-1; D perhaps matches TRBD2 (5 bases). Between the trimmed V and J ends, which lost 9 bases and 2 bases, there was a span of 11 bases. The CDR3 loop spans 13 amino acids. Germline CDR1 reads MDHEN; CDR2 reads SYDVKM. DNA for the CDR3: TGTGCCAGTAGCGTATACCCCTACAATGAGCAGTTCTTC. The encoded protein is CASSVYPYNEQFF.

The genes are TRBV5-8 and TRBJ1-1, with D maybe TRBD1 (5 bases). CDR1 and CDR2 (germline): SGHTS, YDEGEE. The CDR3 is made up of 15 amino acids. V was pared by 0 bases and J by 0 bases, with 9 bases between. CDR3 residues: CASSLGGLMNTEAFF. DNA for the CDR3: TGTGCCAGCAGCTTGGGGGGCCTTATGAACACTGAAGCTTTCTTT.

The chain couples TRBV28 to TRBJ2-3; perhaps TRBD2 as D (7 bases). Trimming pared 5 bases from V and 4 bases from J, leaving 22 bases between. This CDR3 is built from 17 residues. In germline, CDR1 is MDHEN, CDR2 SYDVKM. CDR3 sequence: CASSHSWAGEGADTQYF. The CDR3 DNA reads TGTGCCAGCAGTCACTCATGGGCGGGAGAGGGGGCAGATACGCAGTATTTT.

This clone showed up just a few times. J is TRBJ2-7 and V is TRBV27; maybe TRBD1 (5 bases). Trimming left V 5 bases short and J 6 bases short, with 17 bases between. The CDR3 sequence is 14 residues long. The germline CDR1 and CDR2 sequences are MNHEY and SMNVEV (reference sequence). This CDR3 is CASSGAVKGSEQYF. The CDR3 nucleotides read TGTGCCAGCAGTGGGGCAGTGAAAGGCTCCGAGCAGTACTTC.

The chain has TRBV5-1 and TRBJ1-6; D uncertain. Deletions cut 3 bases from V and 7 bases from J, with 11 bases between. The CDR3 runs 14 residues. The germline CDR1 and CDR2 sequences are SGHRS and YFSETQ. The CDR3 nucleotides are TGCGCCAGCAGCTGGGCCACAGCCAATTCACCCCTCCACTTT. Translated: CASSWATANSPLHF.

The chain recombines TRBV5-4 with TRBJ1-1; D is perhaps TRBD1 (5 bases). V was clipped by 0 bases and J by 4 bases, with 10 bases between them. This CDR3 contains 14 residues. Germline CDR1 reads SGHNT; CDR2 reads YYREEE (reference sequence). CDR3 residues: CASSLEGVRTEAFF. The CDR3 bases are TGTGCCAGCAGCTTGGAAGGGGTACGCACTGAAGCTTTCTTT.

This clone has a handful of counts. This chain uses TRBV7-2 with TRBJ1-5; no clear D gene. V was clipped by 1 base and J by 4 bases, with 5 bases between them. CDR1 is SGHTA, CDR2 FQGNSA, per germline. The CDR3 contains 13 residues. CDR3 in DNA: TGTGCCAGCAGCTTAGGCCTTAATCAGCCCCAGCATTTT. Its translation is CASSLGLNQPQHF.

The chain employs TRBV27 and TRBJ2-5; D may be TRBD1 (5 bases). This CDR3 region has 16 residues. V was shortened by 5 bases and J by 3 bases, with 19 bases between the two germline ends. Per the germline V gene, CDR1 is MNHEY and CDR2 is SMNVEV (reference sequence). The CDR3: CASSPIPTATKETQYF. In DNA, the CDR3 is TGTGCCAGCAGTCCCATACCGACAGCGACGAAAGAGACCCAGTACTTC.

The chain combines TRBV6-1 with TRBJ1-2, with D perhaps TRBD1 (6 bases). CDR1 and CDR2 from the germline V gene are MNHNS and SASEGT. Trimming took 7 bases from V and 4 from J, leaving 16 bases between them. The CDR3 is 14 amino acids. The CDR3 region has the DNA TGTGCCAGCACTATAGGGGGACTGGTCTATGGCTACACCTTC. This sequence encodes CASTIGGLVYGYTF.

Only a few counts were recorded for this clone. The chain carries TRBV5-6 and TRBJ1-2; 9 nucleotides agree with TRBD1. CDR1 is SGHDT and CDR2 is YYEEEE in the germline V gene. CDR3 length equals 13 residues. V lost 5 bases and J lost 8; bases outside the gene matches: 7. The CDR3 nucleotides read TGTGCCAGCAGAATGACAGGGGGTTCCGGCTACACCTTC. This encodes CASRMTGGSGYTF.

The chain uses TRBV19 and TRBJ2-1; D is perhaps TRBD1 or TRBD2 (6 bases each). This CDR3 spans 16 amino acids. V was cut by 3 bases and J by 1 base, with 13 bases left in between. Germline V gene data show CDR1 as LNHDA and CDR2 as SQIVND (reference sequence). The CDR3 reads CASSILGGPSYNEQFF. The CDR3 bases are TGTGCCAGTAGTATCCTGGGGGGCCCTTCCTACAATGAGCAGTTCTTC.

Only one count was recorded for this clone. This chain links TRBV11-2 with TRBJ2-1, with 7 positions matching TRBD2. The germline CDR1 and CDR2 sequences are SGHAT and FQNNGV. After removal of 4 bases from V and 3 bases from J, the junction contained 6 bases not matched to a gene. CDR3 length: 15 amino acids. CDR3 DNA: TGTGCCAGCAGCTCCATAAGGGAGGGCTACAATGAGCAGTTCTTC. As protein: CASSSIREGYNEQFF.

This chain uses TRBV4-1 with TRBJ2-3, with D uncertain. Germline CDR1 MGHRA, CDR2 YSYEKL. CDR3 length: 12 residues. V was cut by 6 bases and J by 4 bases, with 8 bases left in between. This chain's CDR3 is CASSLGSDTQYF. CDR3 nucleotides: TGCGCCAGCAGTTTGGGGTCAGATACGCAGTATTTT.

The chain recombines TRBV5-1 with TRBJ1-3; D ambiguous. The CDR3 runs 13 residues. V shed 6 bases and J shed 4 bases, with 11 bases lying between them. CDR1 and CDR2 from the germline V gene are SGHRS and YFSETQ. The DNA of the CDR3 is TGCGCCAGCATAAGTAAAGGGGGAAACACCATATATTTT. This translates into CASISKGGNTIYF.

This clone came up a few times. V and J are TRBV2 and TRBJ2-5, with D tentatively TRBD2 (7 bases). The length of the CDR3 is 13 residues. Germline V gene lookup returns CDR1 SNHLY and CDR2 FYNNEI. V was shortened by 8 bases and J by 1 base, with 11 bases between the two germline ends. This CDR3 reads CASGRGLQETQYF. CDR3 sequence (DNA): TGTGCCAGCGGGCGGGGGCTCCAAGAGACCCAGTACTTC.

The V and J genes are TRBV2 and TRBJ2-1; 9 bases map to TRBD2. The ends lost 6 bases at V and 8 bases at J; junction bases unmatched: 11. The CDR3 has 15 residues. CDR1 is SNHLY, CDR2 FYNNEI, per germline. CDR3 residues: CASRNQGLAWDEQFF. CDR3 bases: TGTGCCAGCAGAAACCAGGGACTAGCTTGGGATGAGCAGTTCTTC. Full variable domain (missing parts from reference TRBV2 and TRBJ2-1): EPEVTQTPSHQVTQMGQEVILRCVPISNHLYFYWYRQILGQKVEFLVSFYNNEISEKSEIFDDQFSVERPDGSNFTLKIRSTKLEDSAMYFCASRNQGLAWDEQFFGPGTRLTVL.

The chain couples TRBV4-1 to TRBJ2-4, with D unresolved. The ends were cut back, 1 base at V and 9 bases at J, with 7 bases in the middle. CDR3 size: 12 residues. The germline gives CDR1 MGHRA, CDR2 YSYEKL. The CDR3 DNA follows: TGCGCCAGCAGCCAAGGTAGCCCCATTCAGTACTTC. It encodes CASSQGSPIQYF.

The CDR3 region is CASLLAGAYNEQFF. The CDR3, as DNA: TGTGCCAGCCTCCTCGCGGGAGCTTACAATGAGCAGTTCTTC. The V gene is TRBV7-9, the J gene TRBJ2-1; 7 bases align to TRBD2. Trimming cost V 8 bases and J 4 bases; bases outside gene matches: 8. Germline V gene sequence: CDR1 SEHNR, CDR2 FQNEAQ (reference sequence). The CDR3 extends over 14 amino acids. The full variable domain, with the rest looked up from reference TRBV7-9 and TRBJ2-1, is DTGVSQNPRHKITKRGQNVTFRCDPISEHNRLYWYRQTLGQGPEFLTYFQNEAQLEKSRLLSDRFSAERPKGSFSTLEIQRTEQGDSAMYLCASLLAGAYNEQFFGPGTRLTVL.